The clone carrying this TCR beta chain has at least ten counts. What it binds is unknown. The data are from a study of T cell repertoires in cytomegalovirus infection. About the study: Selected CMV epitopes included recently identified HLA-C-restricted ones as well as well-studied HLA-B-restricted ones. Shared public TCR beta signatures pointed to both CMV infection and a matching HLA type.

V dropped 1 base and J dropped 2 bases, with 9 bases sitting between them. Germline V gene sequence: CDR1 SGHTA, CDR2 FQGNSA. This CDR3 has 14 residues. General study findings and limits: HLA-C-restricted CMV-specific TCR beta clonotypes were dominant in the ex vivo response. Cumulative frequency of public TCR beta families picked out carriers of CMV plus the relevant HLA.

Using its own MiXCR run on the reads, TCRdb lists one record per CDR3 protein. The table lists some 800,000 distinct CDR3 sequences, almost 30% of them singletons. This TCR came from a human donor in good health (CMV status not recorded). Some clones in this sample may be carry-over from other donors' samples. The chain combines TRBV7-2 with TRBJ2-7; D remains ambiguous. This sample comprised cultured CD8+ T cells from PBMCs, obtained from culture after CMV antigen stimulation. The CDR3 spells CASSLGGRAYEQYF. The CDR3 DNA reads as TGTGCCAGCAGCTTAGGGGGAAGAGCCTACGAGCAGTACTTC.